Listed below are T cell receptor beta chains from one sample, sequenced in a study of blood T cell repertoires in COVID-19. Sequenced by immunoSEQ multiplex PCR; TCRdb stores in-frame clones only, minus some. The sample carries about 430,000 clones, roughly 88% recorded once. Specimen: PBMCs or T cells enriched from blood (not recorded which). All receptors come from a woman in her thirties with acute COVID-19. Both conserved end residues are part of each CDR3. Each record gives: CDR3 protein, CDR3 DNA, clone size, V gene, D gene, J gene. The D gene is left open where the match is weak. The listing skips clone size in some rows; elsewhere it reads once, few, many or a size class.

CAISESTRGQGNQPQHF	TGTGCCATCAGTGAGTCGACCAGGGGGCAAGGCAATCAGCCCCAGCATTTT	.	TRBV10-3	TRBD1	TRBJ1-5
CASSPLDRGNTEAFF	TGCGCCAGCAGCCCGTTGGACAGGGGGAACACTGAAGCTTTCTTT	.	TRBV5-1	TRBD1	TRBJ1-1
CASSDGTSDTGELFF	TGTGCCAGCAGTGACGGGACTAGCGACACCGGGGAGCTGTTTTTT	.	TRBV6-4	TRBD2	TRBJ2-2
CASSLGQGASGELFF	TGTGCCAGCAGCCTAGGACAGGGGGCGTCCGGGGAGCTGTTTTTT	.	TRBV11-3	TRBD1	TRBJ2-2
CAISEWWTGDGANYGYTF	TGTGCCATCAGTGAATGGTGGACAGGGGACGGAGCTAACTATGGCTACACCTTC	once	TRBV10-3	TRBD1	TRBJ1-2
CASSPRGDSPLHF	TGTGCCAGCTCACCTCGGGGGGACTCACCCCTCCACTTT	.	TRBV18	.	TRBJ1-6
CATSRDSQGSYGYTF	TGTGCCACCAGCAGAGATTCCCAGGGCAGCTATGGCTACACCTTC	many	TRBV15	.	TRBJ1-2
CASTYSQGMTEAFF	TGTGCCAGCACCTATTCACAGGGGATGACTGAAGCTTTCTTT	.	TRBV6-5	TRBD1	TRBJ1-1
CASSAEGGNEQFF	TGTGCCAGCAGCGCCGAGGGTGGAAATGAGCAGTTCTTC	.	TRBV6-4	.	TRBJ2-1
CAFHMGGARGYTF	TGTGCCTTCCATATGGGGGGAGCGCGTGGCTACACCTTC	.	TRBV30	.	TRBJ1-2
CAWGTGQSPLHF	TGTGCCTGGGGGACAGGGCAATCACCCCTCCACTTT	.	TRBV30	TRBD1	TRBJ1-6
CATTSGTSYEQYF	TGCGCCACTACTAGCGGGACCTCCTACGAGCAGTACTTC	.	TRBV10-2	TRBD2	TRBJ2-7
CASSQAVYYEQYF	TGCGCCAGCAGCCAAGCCGTCTACTACGAGCAGTACTTC	.	TRBV4-1	.	TRBJ2-7
CASSMPGWSNSPLHF	TGTGCCAGCAGCATGCCCGGGTGGAGTAATTCACCCCTCCACTTT	.	TRBV6-2/TRBV6-3	.	TRBJ1-6
CASSLWTGATDTQYF	TGTGCCAGCAGCTTGTGGACAGGGGCCACAGATACGCAGTATTTT	.	TRBV5-8	TRBD1	TRBJ2-3
CSASGQGWGNQPQHF	TGCAGTGCTAGTGGACAGGGATGGGGCAATCAGCCCCAGCATTTT	.	TRBV20-1	TRBD1	TRBJ1-5
CASSRIDRDSNQPQHF	TGTGCCAGCAGCAGAATTGACAGGGACAGCAATCAGCCCCAGCATTTT	.	TRBV5-6	TRBD1	TRBJ1-5
CSVERDNSYEQYF	TGCAGCGTTGAAAGGGACAACTCCTACGAGCAGTACTTC	.	TRBV29-1	.	TRBJ2-7
CASSERPQGPAKNIQYF	TGTGCCAGCAGCGAAAGGCCGCAGGGCCCAGCCAAAAACATTCAGTACTTC	.	TRBV2	.	TRBJ2-4
CASSLGSISGNTIYF	TGTGCCAGCAGCCTCGGGTCTATCTCTGGAAACACCATATATTTT	.	TRBV3-1/TRBV3-2	.	TRBJ1-3
CASSSGQGLNEQYF	TGTGCCAGCAGCTCGGGACAGGGATTAAACGAGCAGTACTTC	.	TRBV7-9	TRBD1	TRBJ2-7